The 4 T cell receptor beta chains below all came from one sample that was sequenced in a study of blood T cell repertoires in COVID-19. The data were produced by immunoSEQ multiplex PCR, yet TCRdb's version contains in-frame clones alone and is incomplete. The top ten hold around 4.4% of the sample, which has 100,000 to 120,000 clones, roughly 85% seen once. Source material: peripheral blood. These receptors all stem from a human donor in a cohort sampled during active COVID-19.

The chain employs TRBV2 and TRBJ1-5, with D unresolved. This CDR3 is 14 amino acids long. Germline lookup yields CDR1 SNHLY and CDR2 FYNNEI. Trimming cost V 4 bases and J 5 bases, with 12 bases left between them. CDR3 residues: CASSAEGGHQPQHF. CDR3 coding DNA: TGTGCCAGCAGTGCTGAGGGAGGTCATCAGCCCCAGCATTTT.

The genes are TRBV6-2 or TRBV6-3 and TRBJ1-5; D gene ambiguous. The CDR3 has 14 residues. V lost 0 bases to trimming and J lost 2 bases, with 5 bases between them. Germline loops: CDR1 MNHEY, CDR2 SVGEGT. In DNA, the CDR3 is TGTGCCAGCAGTTACTCGCGAGGCAATCAGCCCCAGCATTTT. It translates to CASSYSRGNQPQHF.

This rearrangement joins TRBV28 to TRBJ1-5, with TRBD1 identical over 12 bases. This CDR3 comprises 17 residues. Germline trimming cut 5 bases from V and 2 bases from J; bases unmatched to any gene: 7. Per germline, CDR1 MDHEN and CDR2 SYDVKM. CDR3 sequence: CASSTGQGALGNQPQHF. CDR3 in DNA: TGTGCCAGCAGTACGGGACAGGGGGCGCTTGGCAATCAGCCCCAGCATTTT.

The V gene is TRBV7-9, the J gene TRBJ1-2; 9 nucleotides align to TRBD1. J gave up 3 bases and V 5 bases, and 7 bases lay outside the gene matches. The CDR3 contains 15 residues. Germline assignment: CDR1 SEHNR and CDR2 FQNEAQ (reference sequence). The CDR3 sequence: CASSQNRGRDYGYTF. The DNA for the CDR3 is TGTGCCAGCAGCCAAAACAGGGGGCGCGACTATGGCTACACCTTC.